Below, one T cell receptor (beta chain) is given with its context. The clone's antigen remains unknown. The record has no base qualities; no much larger clone is one base away. This entry comes from a study of cytomegalovirus exposure and HLA in healthy donors (dated by TCRdb to between 2016 and 2019). About the study as a whole: According to a later analysis, one platform produced both the 100 to 150 validation repertoires and the 730 or so repertoires of the first cohort. The aim of the study was to test whether cataloging public T cell receptors could identify signatures of past pathogen exposure. A separate validation cohort of about 110 different subjects was used in addition to the 666-subject first cohort. To predict cytomegalovirus infection status, the study brought together high-throughput TCR immunosequencing, statistical association of individual TCRs with disease status, and machine learning. On the study overall, not on this receptor specifically: In vitro tests confirmed that a few of the cytomegalovirus-associated TCR beta chains recognize cytomegalovirus antigens. The classifier was reported to diagnose cytomegalovirus status with high specificity and sensitivity in both the original and validation cohorts. A later analysis lacked HLA typing for the validation cohort, so it scored co-occurrence in that cohort across all 130 or so repertoires. The study gave a list of about 160 TCR beta chains associated with cytomegalovirus. While some public TCRs were present in many individuals, most TCR sequences turned up only very rarely across donors. In a later analysis, TCRs clustered in the first cohort were found to also tend to co-occur in the roughly 120 validation repertoires, with about 93% of cluster scores above 0. The authors suggested that the approach could potentially be extended to other disease states and immunological phenotypes.

Separate from the approximately 700-subject first cohort, the validation cohort of over 90 subjects was the group to which the donors belonged. Unmatched junction bases come to 3, with V trimmed by 6 bases and J by 4 bases. The CDR3 spans 13 residues, from the cysteine through the phenylalanine. Only the CDR3 region is kept as DNA, spanning 39 bases read in frame from base 1. The germline V gene (reference sequence) provides CDR1 SEHNR and CDR2 FQNEAQ. To prepare the library, the immunoSEQ multiplex PCR assay was applied. Processing in the source paper ran as follows. A statistical classification framework was developed to diagnose cytomegalovirus status using the catalog of TCR beta chain sequences. Held by TCRdb, this immuneACCESS table contains in-frame sequences only and omits some clones. Under half of the omission traces to an unresolved V gene where checked; the cause of the rest is unknown. Clone size and V and J calls were adopted from that table, with D and trimming inferred from the DNA. For this sample there are some 120,000 clones; roughly 89% appear just once. The biggest ten clones account for about 2% of the sample.

The chain couples TRBV7-9 to TRBJ1-1, with 9 bases in between that match TRBD1. Sequencing input: PBMCs. This clonotype originated in a woman between 18 and 29 years old in good health and CMV-seronegative. The nucleotide sequence is TGTGCCAGCAGGGACAGGGGTCTCACTGAAGCTTTCTTT. Translated, this is CASRDRGLTEAFF.